The T cell receptor (beta chain) under discussion was sequenced for a study of T cells in Graves' hyperthyroidism and ophthalmopathy. Notes on the study in general: Median prediction lead before ophthalmopathy onset was around 6.9 months with the model.

Ten or more counts support this clonotype. The antigen is unknown. There were TCR beta CDR3 regions amplified from RNA transcripts. Primed by the HTBI set, a first-round RT-PCR was run on the TCR CDR3. TCRdb processed the multiplex PCR reads anew with MiXCR; each CDR3 protein has one entry. The sample carries some 760,000 distinct CDR3 sequences, around 15% recorded once. Per germline, CDR1 SGDLS and CDR2 YYNGEE. V shed 4 bases and J shed 2 bases, with 16 bases lying between them. The CDR3 spans 15 residues. Sequenced material: blood. The origin of this receptor is a woman aged 18-30 years with Graves' hyperthyroidism. This chain joins TRBV9 and TRBJ2-7; D is possibly TRBD2 (7 bases). For the CDR3, the DNA is TGTGCCAGCAGCCCGGGGGGCGGGAGCGCCTACGAGCAGTACTTC. Translated: CASSPGGGSAYEQYF.